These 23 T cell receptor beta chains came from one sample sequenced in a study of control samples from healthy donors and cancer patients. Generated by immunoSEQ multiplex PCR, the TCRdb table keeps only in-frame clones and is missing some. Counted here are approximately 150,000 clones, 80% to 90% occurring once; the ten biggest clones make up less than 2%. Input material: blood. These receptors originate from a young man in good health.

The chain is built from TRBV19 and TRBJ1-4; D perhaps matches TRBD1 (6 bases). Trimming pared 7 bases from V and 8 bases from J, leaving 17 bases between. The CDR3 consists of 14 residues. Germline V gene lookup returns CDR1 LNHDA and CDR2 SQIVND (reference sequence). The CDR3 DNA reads TGTGCCAGTACCCCTGGGCAGGGGTACGAAAAACTGTTTTTT. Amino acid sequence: CASTPGQGYEKLFF.

The CDR3 region is CASSVSGTGGETQYF. DNA for the CDR3: TGTGCCAGCAGCGTATCGGGGACAGGGGGCGAGACCCAGTACTTC. The rearrangement uses TRBV9 and TRBJ2-5; TRBD1 agrees at 12 bases. Losses at the gene ends were 1 base for V and 5 bases for J; bases not matched to a gene: 3. This CDR3 has 15 amino acids. Germline V CDR1 and CDR2: SGDLS, YYNGEE.

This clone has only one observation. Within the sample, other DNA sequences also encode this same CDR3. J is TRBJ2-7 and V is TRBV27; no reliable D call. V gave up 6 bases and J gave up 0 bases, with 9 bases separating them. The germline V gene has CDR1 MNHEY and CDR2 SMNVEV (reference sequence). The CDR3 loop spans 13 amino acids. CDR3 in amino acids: CASRDISSYEQYF. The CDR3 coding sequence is TGTGCCAGCAGAGACATCTCCTCCTACGAGCAGTACTTC.

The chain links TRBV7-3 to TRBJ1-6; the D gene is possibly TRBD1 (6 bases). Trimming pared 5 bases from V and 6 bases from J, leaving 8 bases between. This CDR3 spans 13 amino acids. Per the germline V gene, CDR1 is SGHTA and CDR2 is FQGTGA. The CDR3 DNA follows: TGTGCCAGCAGCCGAGGGGGTAATTCACCCCTCCACTTT. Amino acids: CASSRGGNSPLHF. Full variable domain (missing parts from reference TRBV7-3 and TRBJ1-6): GAGVSQTPSNKVTEKGKYVELRCDPISGHTALYWYRQSLGQGPEFLIYFQGTGAADDSGLPNDRFFAVRPEGSVSTLKIQRTERGDSAVYLCASSRGGNSPLHFGNGTRLTVT.

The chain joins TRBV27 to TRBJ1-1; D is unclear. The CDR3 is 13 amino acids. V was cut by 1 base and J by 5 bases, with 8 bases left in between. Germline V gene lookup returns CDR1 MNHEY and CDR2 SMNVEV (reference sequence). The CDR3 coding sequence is TGTGCCAGCAGTTTATTCGGTGAGACTGAAGCTTTCTTT. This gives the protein CASSLFGETEAFF.

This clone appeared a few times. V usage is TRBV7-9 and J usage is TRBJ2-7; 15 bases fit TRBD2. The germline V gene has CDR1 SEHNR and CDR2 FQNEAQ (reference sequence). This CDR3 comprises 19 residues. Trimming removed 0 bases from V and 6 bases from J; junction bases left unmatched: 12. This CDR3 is CASSLALLGLAGGTSEQYF. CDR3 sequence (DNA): TGTGCCAGCAGCTTAGCCTTACTCGGACTAGCGGGGGGGACCAGCGAGCAGTACTTC.

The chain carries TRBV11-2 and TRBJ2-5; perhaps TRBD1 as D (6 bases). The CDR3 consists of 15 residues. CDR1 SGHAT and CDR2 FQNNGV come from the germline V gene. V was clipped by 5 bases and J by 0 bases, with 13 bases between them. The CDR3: CASSPGTGYQETQYF. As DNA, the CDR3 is TGTGCCAGCAGCCCCGGTACAGGGTACCAAGAGACCCAGTACTTC.

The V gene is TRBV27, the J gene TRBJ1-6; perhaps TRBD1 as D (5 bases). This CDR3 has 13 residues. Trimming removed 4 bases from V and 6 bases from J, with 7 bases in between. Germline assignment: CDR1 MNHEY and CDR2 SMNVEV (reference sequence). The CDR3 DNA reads TGTGCCAGCAGTTACAGGAGTAATTCACCCCTCCACTTT. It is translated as CASSYRSNSPLHF.

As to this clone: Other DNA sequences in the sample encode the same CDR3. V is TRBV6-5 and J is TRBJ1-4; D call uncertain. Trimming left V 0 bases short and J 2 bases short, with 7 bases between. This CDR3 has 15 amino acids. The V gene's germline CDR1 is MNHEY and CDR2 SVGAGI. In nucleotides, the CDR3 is TGTGCCAGCAGTTACTCGGGAGCCACTAATGAAAAACTGTTTTTT. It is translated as CASSYSGATNEKLFF.

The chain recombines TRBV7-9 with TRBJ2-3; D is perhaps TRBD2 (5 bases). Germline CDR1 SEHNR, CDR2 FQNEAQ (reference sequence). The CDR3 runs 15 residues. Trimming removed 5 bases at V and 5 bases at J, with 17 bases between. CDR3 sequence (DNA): TGTGCCAGCAGCCGGGGTTACGAGTCAGGAGATACGCAGTATTTT. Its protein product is CASSRGYESGDTQYF.

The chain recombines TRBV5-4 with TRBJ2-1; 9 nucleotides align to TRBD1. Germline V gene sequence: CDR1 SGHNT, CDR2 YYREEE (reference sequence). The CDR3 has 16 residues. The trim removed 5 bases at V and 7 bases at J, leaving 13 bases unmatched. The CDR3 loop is CASSWEGRTGVNEQFF. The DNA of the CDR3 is TGTGCCAGCAGTTGGGAAGGGCGGACAGGGGTGAATGAGCAGTTCTTC.

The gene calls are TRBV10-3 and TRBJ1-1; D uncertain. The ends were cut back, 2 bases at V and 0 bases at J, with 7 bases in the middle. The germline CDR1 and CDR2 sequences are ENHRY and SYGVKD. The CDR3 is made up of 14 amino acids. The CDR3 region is CAISEGFLNTEAFF. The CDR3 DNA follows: TGTGCCATCAGTGAGGGGTTCCTGAACACTGAAGCTTTCTTT.

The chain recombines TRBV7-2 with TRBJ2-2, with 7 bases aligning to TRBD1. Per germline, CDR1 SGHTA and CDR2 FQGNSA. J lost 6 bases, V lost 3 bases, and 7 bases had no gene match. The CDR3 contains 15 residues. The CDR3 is CASSFIQGLSGELFF. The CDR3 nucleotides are TGTGCCAGCAGCTTTATACAGGGGTTGTCCGGGGAGCTGTTTTTT.

In DNA, the CDR3 is TGTGCCAGCAGAAAAGTCAGAGAGGGAAACACCATATATTTT. Protein product: CASRKVREGNTIYF. The chain links TRBV7-9 to TRBJ1-3, with no clear D. V lost 6 bases and J 4 bases, leaving 13 bases between the germline ends. This CDR3 contains 14 residues. Germline CDR1 and CDR2: SEHNR and FQNEAQ (reference sequence).

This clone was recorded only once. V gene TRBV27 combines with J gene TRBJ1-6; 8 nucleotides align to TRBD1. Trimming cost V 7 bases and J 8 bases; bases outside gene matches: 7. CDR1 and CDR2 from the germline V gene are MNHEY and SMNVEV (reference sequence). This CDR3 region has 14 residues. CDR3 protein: CASKSHRGYSPLHF. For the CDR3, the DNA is TGTGCCAGCAAGAGTCACAGGGGGTATTCACCCCTCCACTTT.

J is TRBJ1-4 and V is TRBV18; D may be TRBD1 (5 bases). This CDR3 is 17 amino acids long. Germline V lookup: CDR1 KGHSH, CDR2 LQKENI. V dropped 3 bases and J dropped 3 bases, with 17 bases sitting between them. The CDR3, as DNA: TGTGCCAGCTCACCCGCAATTGGACTGGGACCTAATGAAAAACTGTTTTTT. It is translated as CASSPAIGLGPNEKLFF.

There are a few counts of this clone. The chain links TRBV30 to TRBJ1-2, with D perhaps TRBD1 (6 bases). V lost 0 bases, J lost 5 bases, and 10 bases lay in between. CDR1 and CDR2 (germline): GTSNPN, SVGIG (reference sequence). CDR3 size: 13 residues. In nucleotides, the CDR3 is TGTGCCTGGAGTGTATGGGGGGCTTATGGCTACACCTTC. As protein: CAWSVWGAYGYTF.

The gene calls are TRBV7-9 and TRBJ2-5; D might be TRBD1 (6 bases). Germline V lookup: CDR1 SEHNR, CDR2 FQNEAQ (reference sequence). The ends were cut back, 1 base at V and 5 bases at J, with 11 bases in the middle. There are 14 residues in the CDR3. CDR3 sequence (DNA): TGTGCCAGCAGCTTAGGCAGGGGCGGGGAGACCCAGTACTTC. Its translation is CASSLGRGGETQYF.

The CDR3: CASSLDRGHEKLFF. The CDR3 DNA reads as TGTGCCAGCAGCTTGGACAGGGGGCATGAAAAACTGTTTTTT. This chain joins TRBV5-4 and TRBJ1-4; TRBD1 agrees at 9 bases. Trimming took 0 bases from V and 6 from J; bases not matched to a gene: 0. Germline CDR1 reads SGHNT; CDR2 reads YYREEE (reference sequence). The CDR3 covers 14 residues.

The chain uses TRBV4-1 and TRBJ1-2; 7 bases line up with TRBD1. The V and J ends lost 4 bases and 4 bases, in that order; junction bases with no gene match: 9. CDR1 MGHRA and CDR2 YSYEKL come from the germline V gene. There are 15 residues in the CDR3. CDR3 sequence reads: CASSPTTGLFYGYTF. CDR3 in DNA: TGCGCCAGCAGCCCTACGACAGGGTTATTCTATGGCTACACCTTC.

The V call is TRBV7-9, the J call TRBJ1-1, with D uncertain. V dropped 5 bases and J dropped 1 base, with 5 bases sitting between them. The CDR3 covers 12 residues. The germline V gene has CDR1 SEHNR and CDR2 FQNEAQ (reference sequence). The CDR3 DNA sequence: TGTGCCAGCAGCCCTCCGAACACTGAAGCTTTCTTT. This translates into CASSPPNTEAFF.

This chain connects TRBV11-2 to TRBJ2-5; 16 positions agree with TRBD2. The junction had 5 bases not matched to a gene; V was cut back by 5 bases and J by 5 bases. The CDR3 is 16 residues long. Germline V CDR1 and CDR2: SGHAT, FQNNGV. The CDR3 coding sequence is TGTGCCAGCAGCCGGGGACTAGCGGGGGGGCCGGAGACCCAGTACTTC. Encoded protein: CASSRGLAGGPETQYF.

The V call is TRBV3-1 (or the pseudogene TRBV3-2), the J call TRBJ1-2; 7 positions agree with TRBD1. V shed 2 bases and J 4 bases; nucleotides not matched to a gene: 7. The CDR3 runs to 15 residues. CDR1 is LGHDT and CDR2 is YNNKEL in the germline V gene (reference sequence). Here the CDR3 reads CASSQLQGWGYGYTF. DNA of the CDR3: TGTGCCAGCAGCCAACTACAGGGGTGGGGCTATGGCTACACCTTC.